Each of the 24 T cell receptor beta chains below was sequenced from the same sample in a study of blood T cell repertoires in COVID-19. Measured with immunoSEQ multiplex PCR; TCRdb has only the in-frame clones, and not every one. The data contain 450,000 to 500,000 clones, about 85% of them seen just once; the ten biggest clones take up around 7.9%. Sequences were obtained from PBMCs or T cells enriched from blood (not recorded which). The receptors come from a woman in her fifties or sixties who had recovered from COVID-19.

The chain links TRBV20-1 to TRBJ1-5; 10 nucleotides match TRBD1. Trimming cost V 3 bases and J 6 bases; bases outside gene matches: 5. Germline CDR1 and CDR2: DFQATT and SNEGSKA (reference sequence). The CDR3 contains 14 residues. CDR3 in amino acids: CSASSGTGVQPQHF. The CDR3 region has the DNA TGCAGTGCTAGTTCCGGGACAGGGGTTCAGCCCCAGCATTTT.

This clone appeared a single time. This chain joins TRBV5-1 and TRBJ1-2, with D unresolved. V lost 3 bases and J 2 bases, leaving 14 bases between the germline ends. Germline loops: CDR1 SGHRS, CDR2 YFSETQ. This CDR3 is built from 15 residues. CDR3 bases: TGCGCCAGCAGCTCAGGCCGGGGTACAAACTATGGCTACACCTTC. Translating gives CASSSGRGTNYGYTF.

In DNA form, the CDR3 reads TGTGCCACCGGTCCGGGAGGTTTGGGTACAGATACGCAGTATTTT. This sequence encodes CATGPGGLGTDTQYF. The genes are TRBV27 and TRBJ2-3, with 7 bases aligning to TRBD2. V shed 10 bases and J 3 bases; nucleotides not matched to a gene: 13. CDR3 length: 15 residues. Germline CDR1 and CDR2: MNHEY and SMNVEV (reference sequence).

V gene TRBV18 combines with J gene TRBJ2-3, with TRBD2 matching over 9 bases. Germline CDR1 KGHSH, CDR2 LQKENI. The CDR3 loop spans 17 amino acids. V lost 3 bases to trimming and J lost 2 bases; unmatched junction nucleotides: 9. The CDR3 nucleotides are TGTGCCAGCTCACCCGGGATAAGCGGGGGGTCCACAGATACGCAGTATTTT. Protein product: CASSPGISGGSTDTQYF.

The CDR3 nucleotides are TGTGCCAGCAGCGGACTAGCGGGGGGACAGTTCTTC. Encoded protein: CASSGLAGGQFF. The rearrangement joins TRBV3-1 (or the pseudogene TRBV3-2) to TRBJ2-1, with 14 bases matching TRBD2. Germline-derived CDR1 and CDR2 are LGHDT and YNNKEL (reference sequence). The CDR3 is 12 residues long. V trimming: 5 bases; J trimming: 13 bases; junction bases outside the gene matches: 1.

The V and J genes are TRBV3-1 (or the pseudogene TRBV3-2) and TRBJ2-7; 10 positions agree with TRBD2. J gave up 3 bases and V 4 bases, and 6 bases lay outside the gene matches. The germline V gene encodes CDR1 LGHDT and CDR2 YNNKEL (reference sequence). The CDR3 consists of 15 residues. The CDR3 spells CASSLGLAGGYEQYF. CDR3 coding DNA: TGTGCCAGCAGCCTCGGATTAGCGGGGGGCTACGAGCAGTACTTC.

The V and J genes are TRBV6-5 and TRBJ1-4; the D gene is possibly TRBD1 (6 bases). Germline V CDR1 and CDR2: MNHEY, SVGAGI. Trimming stripped 8 bases from V and 7 bases from J, with 17 bases between. This CDR3 has 14 residues. The CDR3 region has the DNA TGTGCCAGCGCAAGCGGGGGCGCAGGTGAAAAACTGTTTTTT. Residues: CASASGGAGEKLFF.

The chain employs TRBV19 and TRBJ2-1; 9 bases are shared with TRBD1. The CDR3 has 18 amino acids. V lost 3 bases to trimming and J lost 0 bases; unmatched junction nucleotides: 9. Per the germline V gene, CDR1 is LNHDA and CDR2 is SQIVND (reference sequence). CDR3 in amino acids: CASSIPPWDRASYNEQFF. The DNA of the CDR3 is TGTGCCAGTAGTATCCCCCCCTGGGACAGGGCCTCCTACAATGAGCAGTTCTTC.

V usage is TRBV2 and J usage is TRBJ1-2, with D perhaps TRBD1 (6 bases). Trimming cost V 8 bases and J 4 bases, with 14 bases left between them. The CDR3 has 13 residues. The germline gives CDR1 SNHLY, CDR2 FYNNEI. In DNA form, the CDR3 reads TGTGCCAGCTCCGGGACACCCGCCTATGGCTACACCTTC. Protein product: CASSGTPAYGYTF. Looking up the rest from reference TRBV2 and TRBJ1-2 gives the full variable domain: EPEVTQTPSHQVTQMGQEVILRCVPISNHLYFYWYRQILGQKVEFLVSFYNNEISEKSEIFDDQFSVERPDGSNFTLKIRSTKLEDSAMYFCASSGTPAYGYTFGSGTRLTVV.

The V gene is TRBV4-1, the J gene TRBJ1-2, with 7 bases aligning to TRBD1. J gave up 3 bases and V 0 bases, and 4 bases lay outside the gene matches. The CDR3 length is 15 residues. In germline, CDR1 is MGHRA, CDR2 YSYEKL. The CDR3 here is CASSQDPGQDYGYTF. Here the CDR3 DNA reads TGCGCCAGCAGCCAAGATCCCGGACAGGACTATGGCTACACCTTC.

The gene calls are TRBV5-1 and TRBJ1-3; D might be TRBD1 (5 bases). Deletions cut 3 bases from V and 4 bases from J, with 14 bases between. The CDR3 runs to 15 residues. The germline gives CDR1 SGHRS, CDR2 YFSETQ. The CDR3 reads CASSSQPGIGNTIYF. For the CDR3, the DNA is TGCGCCAGCAGCTCGCAACCAGGGATCGGAAACACCATATATTTT.

This chain connects TRBV25-1 to TRBJ1-3, with D perhaps TRBD1 (6 bases). The CDR3 contains 15 residues. Trimming cost V 9 bases and J 3 bases, with 18 bases left between them. Germline CDR1 is MGHDK and CDR2 is SYGVNS. CDR3 nucleotide sequence: TGTGCCAGTAGTACCCGCGGGGGGCTTGGAAACACCATATATTTT. Its protein is CASSTRGGLGNTIYF.

V usage is TRBV9 and J usage is TRBJ2-1; D uncertain. With 0 bases removed from V and 10 bases from J, the gap between germline ends came to 8 bases. The CDR3 length is 12 residues. CDR1 is SGDLS and CDR2 is YYNGEE in the germline V gene. CDR3 loop: CASSVGAREQFF. CDR3 sequence (DNA): TGTGCCAGCAGCGTAGGGGCCCGCGAGCAGTTCTTC.

V usage is TRBV11-3 and J usage is TRBJ1-1; 11 bases agree with TRBD1. The junction had 3 bases not matched to a gene; V was cut back by 5 bases and J by 1 base. The CDR3 spans 15 residues. Per germline, CDR1 SGHNT and CDR2 YENEEA. CDR3 sequence reads: CASSRGQGANTEAFF. CDR3 coding DNA: TGTGCCAGCAGCAGAGGACAGGGGGCGAACACTGAAGCTTTCTTT.

This clone showed up just a few times. The chain has TRBV20-1 and TRBJ1-4, with D possibly being TRBD1 (6 bases). In germline, CDR1 is DFQATT, CDR2 SNEGSKA (reference sequence). Between the trimmed V and J ends, which lost 7 bases and 8 bases, there was a span of 11 bases. The CDR3 has 11 residues. CDR3 DNA: TGCAGTGGGGCCCAGGGGGAAAAACTGTTTTTT. This translates into CSGAQGEKLFF.

The genes are TRBV10-3 and TRBJ1-1; a possible D gene is TRBD1 (5 bases). V was cut by 0 bases and J by 2 bases, with 13 bases left in between. The CDR3 spans 16 residues. In germline, CDR1 is ENHRY, CDR2 SYGVKD. In DNA, the CDR3 is TGTGCCATCAGTGAGTCTAGGGGCAAGGGAAACACTGAAGCTTTCTTT. Translating gives CAISESRGKGNTEAFF.

The rearrangement links TRBV5-5 to TRBJ2-3; D is perhaps TRBD2 (5 bases). CDR1 is SGHKS and CDR2 is YYEKEE in the germline V gene (reference sequence). Trimming left V 5 bases short and J 1 base short, with 8 bases between. The CDR3 has 13 residues. The CDR3 reads CASREVGTDTQYF. The CDR3 nucleotides read TGTGCCAGCAGGGAGGTGGGCACAGATACGCAGTATTTT.

The chain employs TRBV28 and TRBJ2-4; D may be TRBD1 (5 bases). This CDR3 has 14 amino acids. V was trimmed by 4 bases and J by 5 bases, leaving 12 bases between them. CDR1 is MDHEN and CDR2 is SYDVKM in the germline V gene. The CDR3 region has the DNA TGTGCCAGCAGTTCCCAGGGTGGGGAAAACATTCAGTACTTC. Amino acids: CASSSQGGENIQYF.

The chain uses TRBV6-5 and TRBJ2-3, with a tentative D call TRBD1 (6 bases). Germline V gene sequence: CDR1 MNHEY, CDR2 SVGAGI. This CDR3 contains 14 residues. Between the trimmed V and J ends, which lost 1 base and 4 bases, there was a span of 9 bases. CDR3 bases: TGTGCCAGCAGTTACTTCTCAGGGGCAGATACGCAGTATTTT. Protein product: CASSYFSGADTQYF.

The rearrangement uses TRBV6-5 and TRBJ1-2, with TRBD1 identical over 8 bases. The CDR3 is made up of 14 amino acids. Germline CDR1 and CDR2: MNHEY and SVGAGI. Germline trimming cut 7 bases from V and 4 bases from J; bases unmatched to any gene: 8. The CDR3 loop reads CASNTGQGSYGYTF. Written as DNA, the CDR3 is TGTGCCAGCAACACAGGACAGGGATCCTATGGCTACACCTTC.

The chain is built from TRBV6-1 and TRBJ1-2; 8 positions agree with TRBD1. CDR1 is MNHNS, CDR2 SASEGT, per germline. This CDR3 contains 14 residues. Losses at the gene ends were 2 bases for V and 7 bases for J; bases not matched to a gene: 6. The CDR3 protein is CASSETRTGIGYTF. The CDR3 nucleotides read TGTGCCAGCAGTGAAACCCGGACAGGGATTGGCTACACCTTC.

This sequence joins TRBV6-5 and TRBJ2-7; weak D call: TRBD1 (6 bases). Trimming pared 5 bases from V and 2 bases from J, leaving 10 bases between. There are 13 residues in the CDR3. CDR1 and CDR2 from the germline V gene are MNHEY and SVGAGI. CDR3 sequence reads: CASSQGRTYEQYF. The DNA of the CDR3 is TGTGCCAGCAGTCAGGGGCGAACCTACGAGCAGTACTTC.

V usage is TRBV4-1 and J usage is TRBJ1-1; perhaps TRBD1 as D (5 bases). Germline V gene lookup returns CDR1 MGHRA and CDR2 YSYEKL. The CDR3 is 17 amino acids. V was clipped by 3 bases and J by 0 bases, with 17 bases between them. This CDR3 is CASSQGLLQEMNTEAFF. The CDR3 region has the DNA TGCGCCAGCAGCCAGGGACTTCTCCAAGAAATGAACACTGAAGCTTTCTTT.

The V and J genes are TRBV10-3 and TRBJ1-2, with D tentatively TRBD1 (6 bases). There are 13 residues in the CDR3. V shed 9 bases and J shed 0 bases, with 11 bases lying between them. Germline V gene data show CDR1 as ENHRY and CDR2 as SYGVKD. As DNA, the CDR3 is TGTGCCATTCGACAGGCCACTAACTATGGCTACACCTTC. This encodes CAIRQATNYGYTF.